These 28 T cell receptor beta chains originate from one sample sequenced in a study of CDR3 diversity in severe acne. TCRdb re-called the PCR reads through MiXCR, storing one row per CDR3 protein. This table has almost 85,000 distinct CDR3 sequences, roughly 51% appearing once. Sequenced: blood. The receptors originated from a male donor in good health, without acne.

By share of the sample, this clonotype is medium-sized. The genes are TRBV24-1 and TRBJ2-7; TRBD1 matches 7 bases. The germline V gene has CDR1 KGHDR and CDR2 SFDVKD. This CDR3 is 12 amino acids long. Germline trimming cut 10 bases from V and 1 base from J; bases unmatched to any gene: 3. The chain's CDR3 is CATDRESYEQYF. CDR3 DNA: TGTGCCACAGACAGGGAGTCCTACGAGCAGTACTTC.

Comment on this clonotype: Since no conserved phenylalanine or tryptophan closes the CDR3, a read error is the likely cause. This chain links TRBV28 with TRBJ1-1; D is perhaps TRBD1 (6 bases). CDR1 is MDHEN and CDR2 is SYDVKM in the germline V gene. With 7 bases removed from V and 4 bases from J, the gap between germline ends came to 19 bases. This CDR3 comprises 15 residues. The CDR3 protein is CASTLGGVGGTEAFL. CDR3 coding DNA: TGTGCCAGCACTTTGGGGGGGGTAGGGGGCACTGAAGCTTTCCTT.

The chain has TRBV24-1 and TRBJ2-5; 7 bases are shared with TRBD1. Trimming cost V 4 bases and J 1 base; bases outside gene matches: 2. The CDR3 totals 14 residues. Germline V lookup: CDR1 KGHDR, CDR2 SFDVKD. The CDR3 coding sequence is TGTGCCACCAGTGACAGGGACAGCCAAGAGACCCAGTACTTC. Its protein is CATSDRDSQETQYF.

This clonotype was seen once. This CDR3 is CASSLQGKGNQPQHF. In nucleotides, the CDR3 is TGTGCCAGCAGTTTACAGGGTAAGGGCAATCAGCCCCAGCATTTT. The chain links TRBV28 to TRBJ1-5; a possible D gene is TRBD1 (5 bases). Germline loops: CDR1 MDHEN, CDR2 SYDVKM. Trimming left V 2 bases short and J 2 bases short, with 10 bases between. This CDR3 region has 15 residues.

This clonotype was seen repeatedly, ten times or more. The chain combines TRBV7-6 with TRBJ2-7, with a tentative D call TRBD1 (6 bases). Trimming removed 6 bases at V and 2 bases at J, with 26 bases between. From germline, CDR1 is SGHVS and CDR2 FNYEAQ. This CDR3 has 18 residues. The CDR3 DNA follows: TGTGCCAGCAGTCGCCGTCAGGGGAGCCTACCCAAGACCTACGAGCAGTACTTC. It specifies CASSRRQGSLPKTYEQYF.

As to this clonotype: The conserved phenylalanine or tryptophan normally closing the CDR3 is absent here, so this likely arose from a read error. The V gene is TRBV18, the J gene TRBJ2-5; D remains ambiguous. V lost 3 bases, J lost 5 bases, and 16 bases lay in between. The CDR3 totals 15 residues. CDR1 is KGHSH, CDR2 LQKENI, per germline. The CDR3 loop is CASSPQTGRKETQYL. CDR3 DNA sequence: TGTGCCAGCTCACCCCAGACTGGCAGGAAGGAGACCCAGTACCTC.

The chain has TRBV20-1 and TRBJ2-5; weak D call: TRBD1 (6 bases). The CDR3 length is 14 residues. The ends were cut back, 6 bases at V and 1 base at J, with 15 bases in the middle. Per the germline V gene, CDR1 is DFQATT and CDR2 is SNEGSKA (reference sequence). As DNA, the CDR3 is TGCAGTGCCCTCAGGCCACAGGGCCAAGAGACCCAGTACTTC. Translating gives CSALRPQGQETQYF.

V is TRBV7-9 and J is TRBJ2-6, with 13 bases aligning to TRBD2. The junction had 8 bases not matched to a gene; V was cut back by 5 bases and J by 4 bases. CDR1 and CDR2 from the germline V gene are SEHNR and FQNEAQ (reference sequence). The length of the CDR3 is 18 residues. In DNA form, the CDR3 reads TGTGCCAGCAGCAGAGGACTAGCGGGAGTGGCGGGGGCCAACGTCCTGACTTTC. Protein sequence: CASSRGLAGVAGANVLTF.

The table lists this clonotype with a few counts. The chain has TRBV15 and TRBJ2-7; no clear D. From germline, CDR1 is LNHNV and CDR2 YYDKDF (reference sequence). The CDR3 length is 15 residues. V lost 1 base and J lost 6, with 16 bases in between. The CDR3 protein is CATSRAGPQISEQYF. The CDR3 DNA reads as TGTGCCACCAGCAGAGCAGGTCCGCAGATAAGCGAGCAGTACTTC.

This chain joins TRBV7-9 and TRBJ2-5, with unresolved D. This CDR3 has 13 amino acids. V lost 4 bases to trimming and J lost 9 bases, with 15 bases between them. Per the germline V gene, CDR1 is SEHNR and CDR2 is FQNEAQ (reference sequence). This CDR3 reads CASSWVVGQPQYF. Here the CDR3 DNA reads TGTGCCAGCAGCTGGGTTGTCGGTCAGCCCCAGTACTTC.

The chain employs TRBV7-3 and TRBJ2-6, with TRBD2 as a possible D gene (6 bases). The CDR3 is made up of 18 amino acids. The V gene's germline CDR1 is SGHTA and CDR2 FQGTGA. V lost 2 bases to trimming and J lost 2 bases, with 16 bases between them. CDR3 region: CASSLWAGRPTGANVLTF. The CDR3 region has the DNA TGTGCCAGCAGCTTATGGGCAGGGAGGCCAACTGGGGCCAACGTCCTGACTTTC.

Turning to this clonotype: One end of the junction is discordant with germline, which a read error may explain. The chain couples TRBV7-2 to TRBJ1-1; no clear D. Germline CDR1 SGHTA, CDR2 FQGNSA. The CDR3 sequence is 13 residues long. CDR3 in DNA: TGTGCCAGCAGCTCCCTAGCGGGAACTGAAGCCTTCTTT. Its protein is CASSSLAGTEAFF.

V and J are TRBV25-1 and TRBJ1-4; D may be TRBD1 (6 bases). This CDR3 region has 16 residues. Germline V gene data show CDR1 as MGHDK and CDR2 as SYGVNS. V lost 5 bases, J lost 3 bases, and 16 bases lay in between. CDR3 residues: CASSSPSQGSNEKLFF. CDR3 nucleotide sequence: TGTGCCAGCAGTTCGCCCTCACAGGGATCTAATGAAAAACTGTTTTTT.

The rearrangement uses TRBV2 and TRBJ1-5; tentatively, D is TRBD1 (5 bases). CDR3 length: 15 amino acids. Trimming took off 4 bases at V and 1 base at J, with 11 bases between the two ends. Germline assignment: CDR1 SNHLY and CDR2 FYNNEI. As DNA, the CDR3 is TGTGCCAGCAGTGTGCAGGGCGACAGCAATCAGCCCCAGCATTTT. It codes for CASSVQGDSNQPQHF. The complete variable domain, with remaining parts taken from reference TRBV2 and TRBJ1-5, reads EPEVTQTPSHQVTQMGQEVILRCVPISNHLYFYWYRQILGQKVEFLVSFYNNEISEKSEIFDDQFSVERPDGSNFTLKIRSTKLEDSAMYFCASSVQGDSNQPQHFGDGTRLSIL.

The chain uses TRBV20-1 and TRBJ1-1, with TRBD1 as a possible D gene (6 bases). CDR3 length: 15 residues. Trimming cost V 3 bases and J 4 bases, with 18 bases left between them. Looked up from germline, CDR1 is DFQATT and CDR2 is SNEGSKA (reference sequence). This chain's CDR3 is CSASNPDRYSTEAFF. Here the CDR3 DNA reads TGCAGTGCTAGTAATCCGGACAGATATAGCACTGAAGCTTTCTTT.

This chain connects TRBV25-1 to TRBJ1-4; no firm D call. CDR3 length: 12 residues. CDR1 and CDR2 from the germline V gene are MGHDK and SYGVNS. Trimming stripped 6 bases from V and 6 bases from J, with 8 bases between. The CDR3: CASSKTDEKLFF. The CDR3 DNA is TGTGCCAGCAGCAAAACAGATGAAAAACTGTTTTTT.

V and J are TRBV2 and TRBJ2-7, with TRBD2 matching 7 bases. Germline CDR1 SNHLY, CDR2 FYNNEI. J lost 0 bases, V lost 1 base, and 6 bases had no gene match. The CDR3 contains 16 residues. The CDR3 DNA is TGTGCCAGCAGTGAAGGTACGGGACTATGCTCCTACGAGCAGTACTTC. It encodes CASSEGTGLCSYEQYF.

The sample holds many counts of this clonotype. This chain connects TRBV14 to TRBJ1-1; no reliable D call. The CDR3 loop spans 17 amino acids. In germline, CDR1 is SGHDN, CDR2 FVKESK. With 1 base removed from V and 1 base from J, the gap between germline ends came to 16 bases. The CDR3 nucleotides read TGTGCCAGCAGCCAAGGCAGAGGCTATGACGGGAACACTGAAGCTTTCTTT. The encoded protein is CASSQGRGYDGNTEAFF.

This chain joins TRBV7-3 and TRBJ1-5; no clear D gene. Trimming took 5 bases from V and 7 from J, leaving 15 bases between them. Germline lookup yields CDR1 SGHTA and CDR2 FQGTGA. CDR3 size: 14 residues. The CDR3 bases are TGTGCCAGCAGCCCAGGACCTGAACGACAGCCCCAGCATTTT. Its translation is CASSPGPERQPQHF.

The J gene is TRBJ2-1, the V gene TRBV20-1; 8 bases line up with TRBD1. The CDR3 spans 14 residues. Germline-derived CDR1 and CDR2 are DFQATT and SNEGSKA (reference sequence). CDR3 bases: TGCAGCACCAGGGACAGGTACAAACGCAATGAGCAGTTCTTC. It specifies CSTRDRYKRNEQFF.

This clonotype was found once. The chain links TRBV10-1 to TRBJ2-7; tentatively, D is TRBD1 (5 bases). With 2 bases removed from V and 4 bases from J, the gap between germline ends came to 15 bases. Per germline, CDR1 WNHNN and CDR2 SYGVQD (reference sequence). This CDR3 is 15 amino acids long. CDR3 protein: CASSEVAGRWYEQYF. CDR3 in DNA: TGCGCCAGCAGTGAGGTGGCAGGGCGCTGGTACGAGCAGTACTTC.

This clonotype appeared many times. This rearrangement joins TRBV6-5 to TRBJ2-1, with D perhaps TRBD1 or TRBD2 (5 bases each). CDR1 and CDR2 from the germline V gene are MNHEY and SVGAGI. V dropped 2 bases and J dropped 0 bases, with 8 bases sitting between them. The CDR3 consists of 15 residues. The CDR3 region has the DNA TGTGCCAGCAGTTACGGGGGTAGCTCCTACAATGAGCAGTTCTTC. Protein product: CASSYGGSSYNEQFF.

CDR3 residues: CASSQDPGQGYEQYF. The CDR3 DNA reads as TGCGCCAGCAGCCAAGACCCGGGACAGGGGTACGAGCAGTACTTC. The V gene is TRBV4-1, the J gene TRBJ2-7, with 10 bases identical to TRBD1. This CDR3 region has 15 residues. The V gene's germline CDR1 is MGHRA and CDR2 YSYEKL. V lost 0 bases and J lost 4; bases outside the gene matches: 3.

The rearrangement joins TRBV25-1 to TRBJ2-7, with 9 bases lining up with TRBD2. Trimming took 4 bases from V and 7 from J; bases not matched to a gene: 14. This CDR3 has 16 amino acids. The germline CDR1 and CDR2 sequences are MGHDK and SYGVNS. The CDR3 sequence: CASSADSGSNGYEQYF. In nucleotides, the CDR3 is TGTGCCAGCAGTGCGGATAGCGGGAGTAATGGGTATGAGCAGTACTTC.

Concerning this clonotype itself: The final CDR3 position lacks the conserved phenylalanine or tryptophan, pointing to a likely read error. No DNA is shown, since the ends of the CDR3 on it are uncertain; the CDR3 is the one TCRdb lists. This chain connects TRBV5-1 to TRBJ1-4; the table's D call, TRBD1, was not checked against the DNA. CDR1 is SGHRS, CDR2 YFSETQ, per germline. Including both end residues, the CDR3 is 12 amino acids long. CDR3 protein: CASSLGTGGYFY.

The J gene is TRBJ1-1, the V gene TRBV6-1, with 7 bases aligning to TRBD1. The J segment lost 5 bases and the V segment lost 9 bases, leaving 9 bases of the junction unmatched. Germline V lookup: CDR1 MNHNS, CDR2 SASEGT. CDR3 length equals 13 residues. CDR3 bases: TGTGCCAGTAAGAGACAGGGCGATACTGAAGCTTTCTTT. Amino acid sequence: CASKRQGDTEAFF.

The chain uses TRBV12-3 or TRBV12-4 and TRBJ2-7, with 7 nucleotides matching TRBD2. With 5 bases clipped from V and 5 bases from J, the junction kept 12 bases outside the gene matches. This CDR3 has 15 residues. Here the CDR3 reads CASSPGGGQSNEQYF. DNA for the CDR3: TGTGCCAGCAGTCCGGGGGGAGGGCAGAGCAACGAGCAGTACTTC.

A note on this clonotype: The CDR3 carries no conserved terminal phenylalanine or tryptophan, so it likely arises from a read error. The genes are TRBV10-3 and TRBJ2-5, with D unresolved. This CDR3 contains 15 residues. CDR1 is ENHRY, CDR2 SYGVKD, per germline. V was pared by 4 bases and J by 5 bases, with 17 bases between. CDR3 region: CAISGSASVRETQYS. The DNA of the CDR3 is TGTGCCATCAGTGGTTCGGCCTCAGTCCGGGAGACCCAGTACTCC.